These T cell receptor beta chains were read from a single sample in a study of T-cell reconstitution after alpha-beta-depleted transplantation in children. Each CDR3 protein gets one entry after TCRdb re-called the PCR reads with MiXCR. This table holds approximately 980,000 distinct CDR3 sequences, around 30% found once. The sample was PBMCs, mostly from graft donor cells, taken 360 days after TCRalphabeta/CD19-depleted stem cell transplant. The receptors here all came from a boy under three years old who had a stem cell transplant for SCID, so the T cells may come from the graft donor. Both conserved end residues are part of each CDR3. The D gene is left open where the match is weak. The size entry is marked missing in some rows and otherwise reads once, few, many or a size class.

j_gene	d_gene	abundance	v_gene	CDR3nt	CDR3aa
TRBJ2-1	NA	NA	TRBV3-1	TGTGCCAGCAGCCTCAAGAGGCTAGCTAGAGGCAATGAGCAGTTCTTC	CASSLKRLARGNEQFF
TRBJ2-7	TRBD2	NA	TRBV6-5	TGTGCCAGCAGTTACCATACCTCAGGGACTAGCGGGAGTGGAGAGCAGTACTTC	CASSYHTSGTSGSGEQYF
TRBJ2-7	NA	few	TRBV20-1	TGCAGTGCTAGAGATGCCAGGGGGGTGTCCTACGAGCAGTACTTC	CSARDARGVSYEQYF
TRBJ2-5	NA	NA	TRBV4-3	TGCGCCAGCAGCCAAGAGTTCAGGAGACAAGAGACCCAGTACTTC	CASSQEFRRQETQYF
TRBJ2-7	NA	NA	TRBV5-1	TGCGCCAGCAGCATTGGAGACGGACTTACCTACGAGCAGTACTTC	CASSIGDGLTYEQYF
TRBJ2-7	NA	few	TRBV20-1	TGCAGTGCTAGTGAGGTGTGGTACGAGCAGTACTTC	CSASEVWYEQYF
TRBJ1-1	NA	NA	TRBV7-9	TGTGCCAGCCACCGGGACACTGAAGCTTTCTTT	CASHRDTEAFF
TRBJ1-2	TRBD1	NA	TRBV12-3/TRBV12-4	TGTGCCAGCAGTTTAGCGCAGGGGGCAAGTGGCTACACCTTC	CASSLAQGASGYTF
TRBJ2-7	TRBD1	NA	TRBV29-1	TGCAGCGTTGCTTTGGCAGGGGGAAGGTACGAGCAGTACTTC	CSVALAGGRYEQYF
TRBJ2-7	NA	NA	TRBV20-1	TGCAGTGCTAGAAGGACAATCTACGAGCAGTACTTC	CSARRTIYEQYF
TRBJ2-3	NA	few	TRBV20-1	TGCAGTGCTGGGGGGTTCACAGATACGCAGTATTTT	CSAGGFTDTQYF
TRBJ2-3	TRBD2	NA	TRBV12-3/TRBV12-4	TGTGCCAGCGCGGGGGAGGTTAGCACAGATACGCAGTATTTT	CASAGEVSTDTQYF
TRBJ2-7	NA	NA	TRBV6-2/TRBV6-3	TGTGCCAGCAGTTGGTGGAGATCCTACGAGCAGTACTTC	CASSWWRSYEQYF
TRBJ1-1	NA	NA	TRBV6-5	TGTGCCAGCAGTTACGCGGACAAGAACACTGAAGCTTTCTTT	CASSYADKNTEAFF
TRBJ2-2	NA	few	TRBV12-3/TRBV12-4	TGTGCCAGCAGTTCCTCAGGGTACGGGGAGCTGTTTTTT	CASSSSGYGELFF
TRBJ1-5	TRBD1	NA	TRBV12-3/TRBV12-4	TGTGCCAGCAGTTTAGAGACAGGGGGCTATAGCAATCAGCCCCAGCATTTT	CASSLETGGYSNQPQHF
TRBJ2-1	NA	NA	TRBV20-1	TGCAGTGCCGCCCTTGCCCCTGCTGCGAATGAGCAGTTCTTC	CSAALAPAANEQFF
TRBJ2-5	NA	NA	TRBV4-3	TGCGCCAGCAGCCATATGGCCAGCCAGGAGACCCAGTACTTC	CASSHMASQETQYF
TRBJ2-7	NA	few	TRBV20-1	TGCAGTGCTAGTGCCGGGACACCTAGGGAACAGTACTTC	CSASAGTPREQYF
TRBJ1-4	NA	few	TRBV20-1	TGCAGTGCTCCCTTTATTGCAACTAATGAAAAACTGTTTTTT	CSAPFIATNEKLFF
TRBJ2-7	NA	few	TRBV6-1	TGTGCCAGCAGTCTCGTTTCGGGCCGGTACGAGCAGTACTTC	CASSLVSGRYEQYF
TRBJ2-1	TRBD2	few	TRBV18	TGTGCCAGCTCAGAAGGTAGCGGGGGGCCCCCCTACAATGAGCAGTTCTTC	CASSEGSGGPPYNEQFF
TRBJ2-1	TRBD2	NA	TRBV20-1	TGCAGTGCTAGAGGGTTCGCGGGAGGTAATGAGCAGTTCTTC	CSARGFAGGNEQFF
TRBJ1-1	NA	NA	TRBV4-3	TGCGCCAGCAGCCAAGTAGGCGGGGACGCTGAAGCTTTCTTT	CASSQVGGDAEAFF
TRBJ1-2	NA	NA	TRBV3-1	TGTGCCAGCAGCCAAGGGGGACTTGGACGGGACGCTCTGTGGGATGGCTACACCTTC	CASSQGGLGRDALWDGYTF
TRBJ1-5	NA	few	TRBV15	TGTGCCACCAGCAACCGACGCAGCCGGCAGCCCCAGCATTTT	CATSNRRSRQPQHF
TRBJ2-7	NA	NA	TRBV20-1	TGCAGTGCTAGGTCAGGGGCGGTGACCATCTACGAGCAGTACTTC	CSARSGAVTIYEQYF
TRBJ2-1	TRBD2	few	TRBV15	TGTGCCACCAGCAGAGATCTAAGCGGGGGGGCTTACTCTGATGAGCAGTTCTTC	CATSRDLSGGAYSDEQFF
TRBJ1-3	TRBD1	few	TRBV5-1	TGCGCCAGCAGCCCGGGACAGGGGGCTCTGTATTTTGGAAACACCATATATTTT	CASSPGQGALYFGNTIYF
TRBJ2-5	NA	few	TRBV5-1	TGCGCCAGCAGGGCGGGGACAGCACTACAAGAGACCCAGTACTTC	CASRAGTALQETQYF
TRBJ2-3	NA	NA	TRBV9	TGTGCCAGCAGCGTAGAGGGGCGATTCACAGATACGCAGTATTTT	CASSVEGRFTDTQYF
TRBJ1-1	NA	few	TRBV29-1	TGCAGCGTTGCCCTTACTTTGAACACTGAAGCTTTCTTT	CSVALTLNTEAFF
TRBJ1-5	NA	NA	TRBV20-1	TGCAGTGCTCCCGACGAACAAGGTCAGCCCCAGCATTTT	CSAPDEQGQPQHF
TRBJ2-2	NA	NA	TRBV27	TGTGCCAGCAGTCCAACCGGGACCCGAATCACCGGGGAGCTGTTTTTT	CASSPTGTRITGELFF
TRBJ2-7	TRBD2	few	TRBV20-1	TGCAGTGCTAGAGTCCCGCGGAGCGGGGTCTACGAGCAGTACTTC	CSARVPRSGVYEQYF
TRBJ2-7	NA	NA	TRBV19	TGTGCCAGTAGTATAGATCCAGCGGCCGTAGAGCAGTACTTC	CASSIDPAAVEQYF
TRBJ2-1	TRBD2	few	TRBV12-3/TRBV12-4	TGTGCCAGCAGTTTATCCCTAGCGGGGGGGCGAGGGAATGAGCAGTTCTTC	CASSLSLAGGRGNEQFF
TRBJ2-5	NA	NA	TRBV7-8	TGTGCCAGCAGCTTTGGACGGGAACTACAAGAGACCCAGTACTTC	CASSFGRELQETQYF
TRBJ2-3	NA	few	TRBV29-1	TGCAGCGTTGTAACAGACACAGATACGCAGTATTTT	CSVVTDTDTQYF
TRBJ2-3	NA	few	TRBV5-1	TGCGCCAGCAGCCCCGGGGGCGTTGGAGATACGCAGTATTTT	CASSPGGVGDTQYF
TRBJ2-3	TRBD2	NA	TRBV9	TGTGCCAGCAGCGTTGGTCCCCAAACTAGCGGGACTGGAGATACGCAGTATTTT	CASSVGPQTSGTGDTQYF
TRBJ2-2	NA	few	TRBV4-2	TGTGCCAGCAGCCAAGAACGGGGGCTAGCGCCCAACACCGGGGAGCTGTTTTTT	CASSQERGLAPNTGELFF
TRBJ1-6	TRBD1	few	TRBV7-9	TGTGCCAGCATCGAACAGGGGCGTGGGAATTCACCCCTCCACTTT	CASIEQGRGNSPLHF